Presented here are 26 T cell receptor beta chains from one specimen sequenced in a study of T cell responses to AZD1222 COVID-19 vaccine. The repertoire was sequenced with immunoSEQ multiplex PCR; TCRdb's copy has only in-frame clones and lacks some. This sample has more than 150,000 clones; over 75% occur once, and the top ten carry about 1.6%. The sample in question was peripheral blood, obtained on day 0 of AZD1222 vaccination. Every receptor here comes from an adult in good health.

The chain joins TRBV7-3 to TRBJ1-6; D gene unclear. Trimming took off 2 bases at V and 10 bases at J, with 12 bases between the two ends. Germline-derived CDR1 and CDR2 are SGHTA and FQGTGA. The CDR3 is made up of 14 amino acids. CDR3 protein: CASSLGRLGSPLHF. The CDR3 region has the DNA TGTGCCAGCAGCTTAGGACGGTTGGGGTCACCCCTCCACTTT.

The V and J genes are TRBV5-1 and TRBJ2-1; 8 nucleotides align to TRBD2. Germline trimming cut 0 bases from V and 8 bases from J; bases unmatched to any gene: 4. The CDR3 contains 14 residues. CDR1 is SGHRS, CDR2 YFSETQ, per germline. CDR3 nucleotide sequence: TGCGCCAGCAGCTTGGTAGCGGGGATCGATGAGCAGTTCTTC. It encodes CASSLVAGIDEQFF.

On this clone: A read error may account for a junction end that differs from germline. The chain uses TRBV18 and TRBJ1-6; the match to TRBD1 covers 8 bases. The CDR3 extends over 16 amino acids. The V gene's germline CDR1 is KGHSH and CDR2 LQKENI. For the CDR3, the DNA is TGTGCCAGCTCACCGCAGGGGGCCTCCTTTAATTCACCCCTCCACTTT. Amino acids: CASSPQGASFNSPLHF.

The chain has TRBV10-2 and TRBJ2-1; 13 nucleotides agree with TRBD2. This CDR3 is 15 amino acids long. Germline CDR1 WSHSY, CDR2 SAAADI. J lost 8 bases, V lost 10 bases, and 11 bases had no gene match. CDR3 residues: CATTQGGLAGDEQFF. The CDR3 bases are TGCGCCACTACACAGGGCGGACTAGCGGGGGATGAGCAGTTCTTC.

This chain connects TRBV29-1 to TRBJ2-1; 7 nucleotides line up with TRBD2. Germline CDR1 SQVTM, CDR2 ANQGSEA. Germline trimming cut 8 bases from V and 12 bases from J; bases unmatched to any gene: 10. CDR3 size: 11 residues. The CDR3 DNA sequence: TGCAGCTACGGGACTATGTCTTGGCAGTTCTTC. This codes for CSYGTMSWQFF.

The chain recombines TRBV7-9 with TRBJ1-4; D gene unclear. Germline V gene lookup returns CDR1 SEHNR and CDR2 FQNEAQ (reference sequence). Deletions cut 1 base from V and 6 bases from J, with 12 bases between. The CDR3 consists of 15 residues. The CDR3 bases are TGTGCCAGCAGCTTAGAAGGGTCGTCGTATGAAAAACTGTTTTTT. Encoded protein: CASSLEGSSYEKLFF.

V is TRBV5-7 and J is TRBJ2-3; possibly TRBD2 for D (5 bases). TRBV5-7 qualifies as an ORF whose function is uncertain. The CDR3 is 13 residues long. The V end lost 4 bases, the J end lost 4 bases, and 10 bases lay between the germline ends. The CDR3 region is CASSRSGSDTQYF. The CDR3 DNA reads TGTGCCAGCAGCCGGTCGGGGTCAGATACGCAGTATTTT.

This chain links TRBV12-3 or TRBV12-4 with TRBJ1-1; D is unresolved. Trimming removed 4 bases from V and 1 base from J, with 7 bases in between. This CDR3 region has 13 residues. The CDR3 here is CASSYSPNTEAFF. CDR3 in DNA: TGTGCCAGCAGTTACAGCCCGAACACTGAAGCTTTCTTT.

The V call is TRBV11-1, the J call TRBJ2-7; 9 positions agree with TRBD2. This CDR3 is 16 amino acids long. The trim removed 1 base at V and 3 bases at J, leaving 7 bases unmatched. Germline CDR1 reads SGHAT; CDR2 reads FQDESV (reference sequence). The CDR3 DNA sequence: TGTGCCAGCAGCTTAGGTAGCGGGGGTGGAAACTACGAGCAGTACTTC. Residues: CASSLGSGGGNYEQYF. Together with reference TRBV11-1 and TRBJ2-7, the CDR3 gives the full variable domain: EAEVAQSPRYKITEKSQAVAFWCDPISGHATLYWYRQILGQGPELLVQFQDESVVDDSQLPKDRFSAERLKGVDSTLKIQPAELGDSAMYLCASSLGSGGGNYEQYFGPGTRLTVT.

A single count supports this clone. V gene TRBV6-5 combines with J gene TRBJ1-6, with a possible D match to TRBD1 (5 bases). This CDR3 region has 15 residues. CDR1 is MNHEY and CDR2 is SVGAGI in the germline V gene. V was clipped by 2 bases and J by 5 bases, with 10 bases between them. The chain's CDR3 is CASSYEGRDNSPLHF. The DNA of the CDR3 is TGTGCCAGCAGTTACGAAGGCAGGGATAATTCACCCCTCCACTTT.

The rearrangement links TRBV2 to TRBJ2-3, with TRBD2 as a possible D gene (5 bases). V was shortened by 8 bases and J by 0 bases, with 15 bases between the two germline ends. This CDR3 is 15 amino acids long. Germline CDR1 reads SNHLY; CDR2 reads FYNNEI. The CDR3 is CASFYQGSSTDTQYF. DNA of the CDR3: TGTGCCAGCTTCTATCAAGGGAGTAGCACAGATACGCAGTATTTT.

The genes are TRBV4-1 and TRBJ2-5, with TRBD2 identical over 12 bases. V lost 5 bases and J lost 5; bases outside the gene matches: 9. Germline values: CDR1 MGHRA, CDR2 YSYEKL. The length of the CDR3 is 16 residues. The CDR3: CASSLPSGGARETQYF. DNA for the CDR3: TGCGCCAGCAGCTTACCTAGCGGGGGGGCCAGGGAGACCCAGTACTTC.

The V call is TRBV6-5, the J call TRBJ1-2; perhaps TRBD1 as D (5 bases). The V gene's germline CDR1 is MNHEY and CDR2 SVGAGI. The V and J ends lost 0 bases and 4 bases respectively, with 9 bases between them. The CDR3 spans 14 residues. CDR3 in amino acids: CASSYSSGSYGYTF. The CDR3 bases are TGTGCCAGCAGTTACTCGTCAGGGAGCTATGGCTACACCTTC.

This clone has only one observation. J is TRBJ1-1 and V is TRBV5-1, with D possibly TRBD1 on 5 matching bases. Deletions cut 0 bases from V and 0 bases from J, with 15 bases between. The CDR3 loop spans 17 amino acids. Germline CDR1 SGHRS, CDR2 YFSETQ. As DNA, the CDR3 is TGCGCCAGCAGCTTGGTAACAACTGAGGGGATGAACACTGAAGCTTTCTTT. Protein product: CASSLVTTEGMNTEAFF.

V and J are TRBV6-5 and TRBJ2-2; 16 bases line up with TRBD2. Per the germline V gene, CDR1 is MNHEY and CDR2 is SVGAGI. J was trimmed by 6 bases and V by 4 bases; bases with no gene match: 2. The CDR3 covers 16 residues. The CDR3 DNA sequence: TGTGCCAGCAGTTCCGGGACTAGCGGGGGGGCCGGGGAGCTGTTTTTT. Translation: CASSSGTSGGAGELFF.

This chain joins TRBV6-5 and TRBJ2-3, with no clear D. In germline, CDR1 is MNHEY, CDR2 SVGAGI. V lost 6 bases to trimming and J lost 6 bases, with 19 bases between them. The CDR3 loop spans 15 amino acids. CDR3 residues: CASSPDWRNLDTQYF. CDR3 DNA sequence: TGTGCCAGCAGCCCCGACTGGCGCAATCTGGATACGCAGTATTTT.

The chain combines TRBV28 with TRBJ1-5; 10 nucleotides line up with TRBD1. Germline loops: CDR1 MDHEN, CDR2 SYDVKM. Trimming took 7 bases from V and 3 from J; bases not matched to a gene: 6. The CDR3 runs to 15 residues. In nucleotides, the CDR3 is TGTGCCAGCATTTCCGGACAGGGGGACAATCAGCCCCAGCATTTT. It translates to CASISGQGDNQPQHF.

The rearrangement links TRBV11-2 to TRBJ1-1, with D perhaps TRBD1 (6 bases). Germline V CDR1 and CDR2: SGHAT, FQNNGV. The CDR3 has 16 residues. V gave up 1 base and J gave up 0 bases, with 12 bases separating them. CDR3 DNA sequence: TGTGCCAGCAGCTTAGTAAGAGGGGGTCTGAACACTGAAGCTTTCTTT. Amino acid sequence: CASSLVRGGLNTEAFF.

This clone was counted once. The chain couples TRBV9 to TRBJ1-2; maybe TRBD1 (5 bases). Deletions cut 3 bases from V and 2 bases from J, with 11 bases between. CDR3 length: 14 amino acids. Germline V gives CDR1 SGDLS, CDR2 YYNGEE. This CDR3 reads CASSARGLNYGYTF. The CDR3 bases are TGTGCCAGCAGCGCCCGGGGGTTGAACTATGGCTACACCTTC.

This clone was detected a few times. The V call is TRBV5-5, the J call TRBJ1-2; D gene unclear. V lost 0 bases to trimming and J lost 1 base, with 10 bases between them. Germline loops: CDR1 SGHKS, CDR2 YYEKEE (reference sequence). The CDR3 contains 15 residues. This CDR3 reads CASSLVEGFNYGYTF. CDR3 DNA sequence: TGTGCCAGCAGCTTGGTTGAGGGATTTAACTATGGCTACACCTTC.

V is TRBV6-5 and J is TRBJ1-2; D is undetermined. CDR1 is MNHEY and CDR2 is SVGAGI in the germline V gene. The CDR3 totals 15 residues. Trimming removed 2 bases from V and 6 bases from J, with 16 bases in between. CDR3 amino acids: CASSYERASRDGYTF. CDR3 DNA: TGTGCCAGCAGTTACGAAAGGGCATCGCGGGATGGCTACACCTTC.

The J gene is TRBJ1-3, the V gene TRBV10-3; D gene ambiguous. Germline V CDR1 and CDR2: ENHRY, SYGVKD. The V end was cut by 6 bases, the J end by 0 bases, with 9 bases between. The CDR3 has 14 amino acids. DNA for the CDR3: TGTGCCATCAGAGGGTACACCTCTGGAAACACCATATATTTT. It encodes CAIRGYTSGNTIYF.

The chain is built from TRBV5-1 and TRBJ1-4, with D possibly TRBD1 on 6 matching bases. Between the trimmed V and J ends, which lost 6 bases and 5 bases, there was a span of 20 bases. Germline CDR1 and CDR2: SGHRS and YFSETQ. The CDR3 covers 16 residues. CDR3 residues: CASKKSTGPGNEKLFF. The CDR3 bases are TGCGCCAGCAAAAAATCCACAGGGCCGGGAAATGAAAAACTGTTTTTT.

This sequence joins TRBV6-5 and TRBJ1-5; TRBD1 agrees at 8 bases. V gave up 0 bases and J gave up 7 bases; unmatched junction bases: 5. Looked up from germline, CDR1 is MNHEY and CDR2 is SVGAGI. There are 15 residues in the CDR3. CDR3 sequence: CASSYSGQGGQPQHF. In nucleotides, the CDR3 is TGTGCCAGCAGTTACTCCGGACAGGGCGGGCAGCCCCAGCATTTT.

The CDR3 region is CASSSSAIGSPLHF. CDR3 DNA sequence: TGTGCCAGCAGCTCGTCTGCGATCGGTTCACCCCTCCACTTT. The V gene is TRBV7-9, the J gene TRBJ1-6; D is unclear. With 4 bases removed from V and 9 bases from J, the gap between germline ends came to 13 bases. Per germline, CDR1 SEHNR and CDR2 FQNEAQ (reference sequence). The CDR3 is 14 amino acids.

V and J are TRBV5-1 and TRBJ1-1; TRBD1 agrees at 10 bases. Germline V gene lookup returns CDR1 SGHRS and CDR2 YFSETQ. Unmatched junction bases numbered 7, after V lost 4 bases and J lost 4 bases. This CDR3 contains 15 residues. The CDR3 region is CASSTRTGGSTEAFF. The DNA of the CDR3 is TGCGCCAGCAGCACGAGGACAGGGGGGAGCACTGAAGCTTTCTTT.